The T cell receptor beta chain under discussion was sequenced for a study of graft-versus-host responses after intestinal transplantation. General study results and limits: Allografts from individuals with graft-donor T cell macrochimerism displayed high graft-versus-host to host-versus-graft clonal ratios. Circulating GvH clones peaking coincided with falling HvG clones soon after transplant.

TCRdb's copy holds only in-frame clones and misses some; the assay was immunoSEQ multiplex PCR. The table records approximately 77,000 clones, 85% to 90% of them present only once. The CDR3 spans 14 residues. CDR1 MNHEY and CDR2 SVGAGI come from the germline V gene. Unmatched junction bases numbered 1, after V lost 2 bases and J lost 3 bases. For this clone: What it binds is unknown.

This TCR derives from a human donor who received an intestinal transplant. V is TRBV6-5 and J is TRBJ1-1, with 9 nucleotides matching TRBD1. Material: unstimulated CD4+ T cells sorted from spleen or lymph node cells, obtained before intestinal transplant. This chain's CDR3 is CASSYGTGYTEAFF. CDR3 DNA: TGTGCCAGCAGTTACGGGACAGGGTACACTGAAGCTTTCTTT.